This T cell receptor beta chain is drawn from a study of blood T cell repertoires in COVID-19. Study-level background: Spain, Italy and the United States supplied samples that represented acute and convalescent COVID-19. Nucleic acid was either cDNA or gDNA, and it came from T cells, B-cell-depleted T cells, or PBMCs.

The V gene's germline CDR1 is SGHAT and CDR2 FQNNGV. The V segment lost 0 bases and the J segment 6 bases; nucleotides outside the gene matches: 3. This CDR3 contains 15 residues. Original handling: Using reference gene primer amplification, nucleated cell counts were estimated. Repertoires were generated with immunoSEQ multiplex PCR, while TCRdb's copy carries only in-frame clones and drops some. D and trimming come from the DNA, and the V and J calls and clone size come from that table. The data hold 56,000 or so clones, with 85% to 90% observed a single time. This chain links TRBV11-2 with TRBJ2-1; 9 positions agree with TRBD2. Sequences were obtained from peripheral blood. The receptor was isolated from a human donor in a cohort sampled during active COVID-19. The CDR3 region has the DNA TGTGCCAGCAGCTTAGAATTAGCGGGGGTCAATGAGCAGTTCTTC. This translates into CASSLELAGVNEQFF. Combining the CDR3 with reference TRBV11-2 and TRBJ2-1 gives the whole variable domain EAGVAQSPRYKIIEKRQSVAFWCNPISGHATLYWYQQILGQGPKLLIQFQNNGVVDDSQLPKDRFSAERLKGVDSTLKIQPAKLEDSAVYLCASSLELAGVNEQFFGPGTRLTVL.